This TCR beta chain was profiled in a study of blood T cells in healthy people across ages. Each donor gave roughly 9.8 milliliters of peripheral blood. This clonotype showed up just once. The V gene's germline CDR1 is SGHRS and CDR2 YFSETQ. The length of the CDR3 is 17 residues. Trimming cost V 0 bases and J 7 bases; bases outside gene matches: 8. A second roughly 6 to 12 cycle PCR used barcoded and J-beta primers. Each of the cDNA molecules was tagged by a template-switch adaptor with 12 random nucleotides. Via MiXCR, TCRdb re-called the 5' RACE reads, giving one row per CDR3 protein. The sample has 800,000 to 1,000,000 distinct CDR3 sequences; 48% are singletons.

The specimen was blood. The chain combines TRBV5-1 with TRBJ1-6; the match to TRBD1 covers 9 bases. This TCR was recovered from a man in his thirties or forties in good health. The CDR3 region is CASSLDPGTGSNSPLHF. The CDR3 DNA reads TGCGCCAGCAGCTTGGATCCCGGGACAGGGAGCAATTCACCCCTCCACTTT.